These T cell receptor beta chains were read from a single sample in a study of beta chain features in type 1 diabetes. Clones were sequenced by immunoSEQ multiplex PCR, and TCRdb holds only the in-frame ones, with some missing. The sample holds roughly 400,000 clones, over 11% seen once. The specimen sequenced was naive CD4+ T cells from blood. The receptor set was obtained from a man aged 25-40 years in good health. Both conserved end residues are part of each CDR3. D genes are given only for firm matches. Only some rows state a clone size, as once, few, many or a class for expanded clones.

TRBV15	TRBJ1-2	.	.	CATSTGLQSYGYTF	TGTGCCACCAGCACCGGGCTACAATCCTATGGCTACACCTTC
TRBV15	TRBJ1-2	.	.	CATSREGGTLAPVGGYTF	TGTGCCACCAGCAGAGAAGGGGGAACCCTAGCCCCAGTGGGTGGCTACACCTTC
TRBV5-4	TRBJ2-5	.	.	CASSFSSRYQETQYF	TGTGCCAGCAGCTTTTCTAGTCGCTACCAAGAGACCCAGTACTTC
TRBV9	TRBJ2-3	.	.	CASSVSMGTNTDTQYF	TGTGCCAGCAGCGTTTCAATGGGAACCAACACAGATACGCAGTATTTT
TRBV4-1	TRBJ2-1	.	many	CASSHVAGEQFF	TGCGCCAGCAGCCATGTAGCAGGGGAGCAGTTCTTC
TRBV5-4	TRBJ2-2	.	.	CASSLGIQENTGELFF	TGTGCCAGCAGCTTAGGAATACAGGAGAACACCGGGGAGCTGTTTTTT
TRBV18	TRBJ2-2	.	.	CASSPTTGSNTGELFF	TGTGCCAGCTCACCAACGACAGGATCGAACACCGGGGAGCTGTTTTTT
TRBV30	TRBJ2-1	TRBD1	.	CAWDGQGRLSYNEQFF	TGTGCCTGGGATGGACAGGGGAGGCTGTCCTACAATGAGCAGTTCTTC
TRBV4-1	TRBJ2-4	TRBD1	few	CASSQPEIDRGLSRVKNIQYF	TGCGCCAGCAGCCAACCCGAAATAGACAGGGGGCTTTCAAGGGTCAAAAACATTCAGTACTTC
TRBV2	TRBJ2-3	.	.	CAGDSDTDTQYF	TGTGCCGGAGACTCCGACACAGATACGCAGTATTTT
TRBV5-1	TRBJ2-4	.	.	CASSLAEQAKNIQYF	TGCGCCAGCAGCTTGGCCGAACAAGCCAAAAACATTCAGTACTTC
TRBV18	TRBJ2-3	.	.	CASSPLYGTDTQYF	TGTGCCAGCTCACCATTATATGGCACAGATACGCAGTATTTT
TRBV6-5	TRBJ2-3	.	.	CASRDSTDTQYF	TGTGCCAGCAGAGACTCCACAGATACGCAGTATTTT
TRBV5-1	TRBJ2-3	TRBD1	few	CASRVGQDDTQYF	TGCGCCAGCAGGGTTGGACAGGACGATACGCAGTATTTT
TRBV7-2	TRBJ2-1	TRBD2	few	CASSTSGGNSYNEQFF	TGTGCCAGCAGCACTAGCGGGGGGAACTCCTACAATGAGCAGTTCTTC
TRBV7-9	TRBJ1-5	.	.	CASSLVFGDSNQPQHF	TGTGCCAGCAGCTTAGTGTTTGGGGACAGCAATCAGCCCCAGCATTTT
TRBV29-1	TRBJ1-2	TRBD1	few	CSTARGTGGYTF	TGCAGCACCGCCAGGGGGACGGGTGGCTACACCTTC
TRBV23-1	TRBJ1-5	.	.	CASSQSNSTVNQPQHF	TGCGCCAGCAGTCAGTCCAATTCGACAGTCAATCAGCCCCAGCATTTT
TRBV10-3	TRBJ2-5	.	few	CAISVARAVPETQYF	TGTGCCATCAGTGTGGCCCGGGCTGTGCCCGAGACCCAGTACTTC
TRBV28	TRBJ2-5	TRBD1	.	CASSSLRDRQKTQYF	TGTGCCAGCAGTAGCCTCCGGGACAGACAAAAGACCCAGTACTTC
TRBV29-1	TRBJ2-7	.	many	CSIRDGSYEQYF	TGCAGCATCCGGGACGGTTCCTACGAGCAGTACTTC
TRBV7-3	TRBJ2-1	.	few	CASSLAFGAGDNEQFF	TGTGCCAGCAGCTTAGCGTTCGGGGCAGGAGACAATGAGCAGTTCTTC
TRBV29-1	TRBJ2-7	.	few	CSVSLRTFYEQYF	TGCAGCGTTAGTCTGCGGACATTCTACGAGCAGTACTTC
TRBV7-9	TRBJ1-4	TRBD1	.	CASSSTLRGQPEKLFF	TGTGCCAGCAGCTCTACCTTAAGGGGACAGCCTGAAAAACTGTTTTTT
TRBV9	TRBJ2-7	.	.	CASSVSADVLYEQYF	TGTGCCAGCAGCGTTTCAGCGGATGTCTTATACGAGCAGTACTTC
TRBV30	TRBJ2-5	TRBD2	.	CAWSYSGRAGETQYF	TGTGCCTGGAGTTATAGCGGGAGGGCTGGGGAGACCCAGTACTTC
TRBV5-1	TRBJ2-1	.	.	CASSLAEGNEQFF	TGCGCCAGCAGCTTGGCTGAGGGAAATGAGCAGTTCTTC
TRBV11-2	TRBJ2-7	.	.	CASSFSYEQYF	TGTGCCAGCAGCTTCTCCTACGAGCAGTACTTC